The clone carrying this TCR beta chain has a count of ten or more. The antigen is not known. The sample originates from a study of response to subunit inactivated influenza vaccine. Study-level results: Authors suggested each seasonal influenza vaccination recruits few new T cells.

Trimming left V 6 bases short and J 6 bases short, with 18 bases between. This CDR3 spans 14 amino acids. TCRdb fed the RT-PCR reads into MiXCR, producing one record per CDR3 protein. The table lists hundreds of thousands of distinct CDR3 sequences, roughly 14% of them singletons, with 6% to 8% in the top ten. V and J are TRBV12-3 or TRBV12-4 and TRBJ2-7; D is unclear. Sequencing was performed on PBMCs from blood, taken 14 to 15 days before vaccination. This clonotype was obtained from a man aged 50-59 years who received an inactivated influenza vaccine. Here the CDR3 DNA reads TGTGCCAGCAGGTTCAGTCCCCAAACCCTCGAGCAGTACTTC. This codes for CASRFSPQTLEQYF.